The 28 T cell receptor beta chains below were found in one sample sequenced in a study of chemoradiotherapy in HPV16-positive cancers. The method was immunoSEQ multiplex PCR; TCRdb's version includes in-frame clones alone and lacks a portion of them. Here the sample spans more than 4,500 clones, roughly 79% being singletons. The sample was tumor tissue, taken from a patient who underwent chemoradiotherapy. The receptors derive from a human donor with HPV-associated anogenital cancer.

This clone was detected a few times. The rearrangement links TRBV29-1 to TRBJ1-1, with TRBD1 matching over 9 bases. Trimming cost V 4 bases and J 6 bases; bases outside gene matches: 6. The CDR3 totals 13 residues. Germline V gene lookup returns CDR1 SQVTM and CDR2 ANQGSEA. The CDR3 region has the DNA TGCAGCGTTGCGATACAGGGGGCAGCTGAAGCTTTCTTT. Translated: CSVAIQGAAEAFF.

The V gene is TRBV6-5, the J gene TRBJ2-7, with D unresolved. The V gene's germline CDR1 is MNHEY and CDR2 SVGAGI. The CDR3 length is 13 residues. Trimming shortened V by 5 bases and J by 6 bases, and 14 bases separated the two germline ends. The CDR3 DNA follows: TGTGCCAGCAGTCCACGAATGGTCCCCGAGCAGTACTTC. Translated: CASSPRMVPEQYF.

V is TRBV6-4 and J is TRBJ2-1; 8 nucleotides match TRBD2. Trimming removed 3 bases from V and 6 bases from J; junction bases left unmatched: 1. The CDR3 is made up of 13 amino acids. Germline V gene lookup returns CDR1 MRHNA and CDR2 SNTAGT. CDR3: CASSEGTSNEQFF. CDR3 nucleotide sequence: TGTGCCAGCAGTGAGGGGACTAGCAATGAGCAGTTCTTC.

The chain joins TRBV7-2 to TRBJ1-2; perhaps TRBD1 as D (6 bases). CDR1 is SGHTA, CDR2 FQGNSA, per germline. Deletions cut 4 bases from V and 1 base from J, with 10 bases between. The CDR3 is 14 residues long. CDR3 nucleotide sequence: TGTGCCAGCAGCTCAGACAGGCTTAACTATGGCTACACCTTC. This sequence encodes CASSSDRLNYGYTF.

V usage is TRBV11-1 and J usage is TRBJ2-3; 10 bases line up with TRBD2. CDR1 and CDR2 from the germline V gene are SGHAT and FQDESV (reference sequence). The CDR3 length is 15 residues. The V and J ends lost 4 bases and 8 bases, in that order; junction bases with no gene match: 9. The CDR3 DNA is TGTGCCAGCAGCTCGAGCGGGGGGGGTAGTGCTACGCAGTATTTT. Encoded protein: CASSSSGGGSATQYF.

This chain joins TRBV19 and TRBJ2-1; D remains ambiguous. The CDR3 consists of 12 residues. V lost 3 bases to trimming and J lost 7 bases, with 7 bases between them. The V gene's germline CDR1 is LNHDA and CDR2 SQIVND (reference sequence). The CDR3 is CASSIVRNEQFF. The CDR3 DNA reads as TGTGCCAGTAGTATCGTCCGAAATGAGCAGTTCTTC. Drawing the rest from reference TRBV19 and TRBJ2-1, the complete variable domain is DGGITQSPKYLFRKEGQNVTLSCEQNLNHDAMYWYRQDPGQGLRLIYYSQIVNDFQKGDIAEGYSVSREKKESFPLTVTSAQKNPTAFYLCASSIVRNEQFFGPGTRLTVL.

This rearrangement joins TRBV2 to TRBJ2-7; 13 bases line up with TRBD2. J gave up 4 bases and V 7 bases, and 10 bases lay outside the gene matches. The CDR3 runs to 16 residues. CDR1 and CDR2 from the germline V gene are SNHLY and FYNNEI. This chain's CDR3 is CASTYATSGRAYEQYF. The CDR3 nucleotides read TGTGCCAGCACTTACGCTACTAGCGGGAGGGCTTACGAGCAGTACTTC. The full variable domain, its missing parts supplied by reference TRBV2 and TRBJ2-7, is EPEVTQTPSHQVTQMGQEVILRCVPISNHLYFYWYRQILGQKVEFLVSFYNNEISEKSEIFDDQFSVERPDGSNFTLKIRSTKLEDSAMYFCASTYATSGRAYEQYFGPGTRLTVT.

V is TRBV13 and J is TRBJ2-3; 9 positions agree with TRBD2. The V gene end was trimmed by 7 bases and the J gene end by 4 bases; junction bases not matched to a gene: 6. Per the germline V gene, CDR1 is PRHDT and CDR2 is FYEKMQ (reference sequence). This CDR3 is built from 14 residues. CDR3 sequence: CASTASGGPDTQYF. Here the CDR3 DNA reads TGTGCCAGCACCGCAAGCGGGGGGCCAGATACGCAGTATTTT.

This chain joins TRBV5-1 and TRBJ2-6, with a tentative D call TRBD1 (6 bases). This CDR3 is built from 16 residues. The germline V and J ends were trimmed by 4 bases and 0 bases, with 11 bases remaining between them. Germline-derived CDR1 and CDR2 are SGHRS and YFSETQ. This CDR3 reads CASSQTGLSGANVLTF. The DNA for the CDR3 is TGCGCCAGCAGCCAAACAGGGCTCTCTGGGGCCAACGTCCTGACTTTC.

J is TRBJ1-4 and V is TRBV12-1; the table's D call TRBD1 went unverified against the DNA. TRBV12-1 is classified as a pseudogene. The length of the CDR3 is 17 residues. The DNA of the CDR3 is TGTGCCAGCAGCTCCCGGGACAGGAGGACAACTAATGAAAAACTGTTTTTT. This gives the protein CASSSRDRRTTNEKLFF.

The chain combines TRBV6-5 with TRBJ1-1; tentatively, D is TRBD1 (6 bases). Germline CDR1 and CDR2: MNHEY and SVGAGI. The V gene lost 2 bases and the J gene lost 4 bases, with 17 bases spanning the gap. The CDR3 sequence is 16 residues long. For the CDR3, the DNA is TGTGCCAGCAGTTACACCGGGGGCGGGGGTGGCACTGAAGCTTTCTTT. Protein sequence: CASSYTGGGGGTEAFF.

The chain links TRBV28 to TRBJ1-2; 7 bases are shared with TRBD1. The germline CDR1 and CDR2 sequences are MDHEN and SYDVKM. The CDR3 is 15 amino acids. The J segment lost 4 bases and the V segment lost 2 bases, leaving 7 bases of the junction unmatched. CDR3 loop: CASSLTGALIYGYTF. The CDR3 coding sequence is TGTGCCAGCAGTTTAACAGGGGCCCTAATCTATGGCTACACCTTC.

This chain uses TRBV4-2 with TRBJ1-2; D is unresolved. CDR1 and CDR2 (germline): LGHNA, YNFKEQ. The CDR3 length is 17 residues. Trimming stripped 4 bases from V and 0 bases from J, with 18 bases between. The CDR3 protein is CASSRSVVPETNYGYTF. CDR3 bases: TGTGCCAGCAGCCGGTCAGTCGTTCCAGAAACTAACTATGGCTACACCTTC.

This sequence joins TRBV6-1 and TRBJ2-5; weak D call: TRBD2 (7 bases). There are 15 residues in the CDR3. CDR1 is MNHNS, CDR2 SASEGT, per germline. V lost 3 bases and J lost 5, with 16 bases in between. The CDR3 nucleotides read TGTGCCAGCAGTGATTTGGAAGGGGGGGGTGAGACCCAGTACTTC. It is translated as CASSDLEGGGETQYF.

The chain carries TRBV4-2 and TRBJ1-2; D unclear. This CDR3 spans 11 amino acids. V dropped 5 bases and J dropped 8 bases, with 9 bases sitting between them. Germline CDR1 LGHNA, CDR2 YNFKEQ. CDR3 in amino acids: CASSEVRGYTF. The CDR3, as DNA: TGTGCCAGCAGCGAAGTCCGAGGCTACACCTTC.

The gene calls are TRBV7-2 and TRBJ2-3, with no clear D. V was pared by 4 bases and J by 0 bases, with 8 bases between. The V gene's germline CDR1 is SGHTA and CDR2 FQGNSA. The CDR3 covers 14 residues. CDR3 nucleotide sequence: TGTGCCAGCAGCTCGACACTTAGCACAGATACGCAGTATTTT. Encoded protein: CASSSTLSTDTQYF.

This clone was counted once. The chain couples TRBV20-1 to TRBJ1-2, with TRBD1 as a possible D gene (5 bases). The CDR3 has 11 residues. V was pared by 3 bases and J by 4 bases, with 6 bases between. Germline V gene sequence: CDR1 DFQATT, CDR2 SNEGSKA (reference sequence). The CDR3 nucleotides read TGCAGTGCTAGGGGGGGCTATGGCTACACCTTC. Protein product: CSARGGYGYTF.

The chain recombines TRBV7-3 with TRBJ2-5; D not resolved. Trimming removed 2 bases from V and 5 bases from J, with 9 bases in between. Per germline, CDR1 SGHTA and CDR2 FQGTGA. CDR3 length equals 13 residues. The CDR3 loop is CASSLGVEETQYF. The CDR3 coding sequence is TGTGCCAGCAGCTTAGGGGTGGAGGAGACCCAGTACTTC. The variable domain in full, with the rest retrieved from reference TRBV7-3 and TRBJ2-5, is GAGVSQTPSNKVTEKGKYVELRCDPISGHTALYWYRQSLGQGPEFLIYFQGTGAADDSGLPNDRFFAVRPEGSVSTLKIQRTERGDSAVYLCASSLGVEETQYFGPGTRLLVL.

CDR3 sequence reads: CASSPRAPSAYEQYF. The CDR3 DNA reads as TGTGCCAGTAGTCCCCGGGCCCCATCTGCCTACGAGCAGTACTTC. This chain uses TRBV19 with TRBJ2-7; the D is unclear. This CDR3 has 15 residues. V was clipped by 5 bases and J by 2 bases, with 16 bases between them. Germline CDR1 and CDR2: LNHDA and SQIVND (reference sequence).

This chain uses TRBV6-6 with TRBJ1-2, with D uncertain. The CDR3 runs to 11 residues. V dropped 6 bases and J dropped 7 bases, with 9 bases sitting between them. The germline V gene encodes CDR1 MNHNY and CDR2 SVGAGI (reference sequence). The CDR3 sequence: CASSLDAGYTF. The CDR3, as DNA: TGTGCCAGCAGCTTAGACGCTGGCTACACCTTC.

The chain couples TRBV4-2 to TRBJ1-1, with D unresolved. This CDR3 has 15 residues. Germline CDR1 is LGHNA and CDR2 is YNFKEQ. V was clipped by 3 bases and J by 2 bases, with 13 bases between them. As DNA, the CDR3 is TGTGCCAGCAGCCAGGCCGGACGGGATAACACTGAAGCTTTCTTT. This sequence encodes CASSQAGRDNTEAFF.

CDR3 sequence reads: CASSFGDRGEAFF. The CDR3 region has the DNA TGCGCCAGCAGCTTTGGGGACAGGGGAGAAGCTTTCTTT. The chain couples TRBV5-1 to TRBJ1-1; TRBD1 matches at 10 bases. V lost 2 bases to trimming and J lost 8 bases; unmatched junction nucleotides: 3. In germline, CDR1 is SGHRS, CDR2 YFSETQ. The CDR3 sequence is 13 residues long.

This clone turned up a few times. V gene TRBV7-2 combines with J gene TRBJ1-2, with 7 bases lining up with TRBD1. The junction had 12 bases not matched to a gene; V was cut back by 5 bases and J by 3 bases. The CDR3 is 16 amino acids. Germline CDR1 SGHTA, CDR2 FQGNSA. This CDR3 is CASSTYTDRAHYGYTF. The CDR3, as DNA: TGTGCCAGCAGCACCTACACTGACAGGGCCCACTATGGCTACACCTTC. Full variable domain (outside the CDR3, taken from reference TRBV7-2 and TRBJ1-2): GAGVSQSPSNKVTEKGKDVELRCDPISGHTALYWYRQSLGQGLEFLIYFQGNSAPDKSGLPSDRFSAERTGGSVSTLTIQRTQQEDSAVYLCASSTYTDRAHYGYTFGSGTRLTVV.

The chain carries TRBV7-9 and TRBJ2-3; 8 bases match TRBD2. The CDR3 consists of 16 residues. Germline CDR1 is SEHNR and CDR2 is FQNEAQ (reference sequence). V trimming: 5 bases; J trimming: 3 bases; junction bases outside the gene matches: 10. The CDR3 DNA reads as TGTGCCAGCAGCGACTACTTAGCGGGGATGACAGATACGCAGTATTTT. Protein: CASSDYLAGMTDTQYF.

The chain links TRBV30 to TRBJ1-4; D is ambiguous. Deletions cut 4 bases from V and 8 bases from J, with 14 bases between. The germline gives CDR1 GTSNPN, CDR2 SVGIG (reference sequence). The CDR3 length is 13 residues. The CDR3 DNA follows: TGTGCCTGGAAAGGCGGGGTCGCGGAAAAACTGTTTTTT. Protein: CAWKGGVAEKLFF.

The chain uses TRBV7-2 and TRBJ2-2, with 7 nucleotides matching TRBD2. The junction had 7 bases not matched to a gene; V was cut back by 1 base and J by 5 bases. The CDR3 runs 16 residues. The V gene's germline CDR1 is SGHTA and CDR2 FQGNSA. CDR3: CASSLGAGVRTGELFF. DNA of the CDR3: TGTGCCAGCAGCTTAGGGGCGGGAGTTCGAACCGGGGAGCTGTTTTTT.

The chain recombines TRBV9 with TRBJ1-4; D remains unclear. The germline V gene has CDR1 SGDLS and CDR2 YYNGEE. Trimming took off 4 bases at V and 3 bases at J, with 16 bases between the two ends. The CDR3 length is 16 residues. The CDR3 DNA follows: TGTGCCAGCAGCCCAGAACCGAGTCGGGCTAATGAAAAACTGTTTTTT. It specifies CASSPEPSRANEKLFF.

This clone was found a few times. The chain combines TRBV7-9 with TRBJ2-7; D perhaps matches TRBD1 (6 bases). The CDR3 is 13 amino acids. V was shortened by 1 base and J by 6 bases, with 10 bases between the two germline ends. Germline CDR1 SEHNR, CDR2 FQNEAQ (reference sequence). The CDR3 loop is CASSLGTAPEQYF. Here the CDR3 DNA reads TGTGCCAGCAGCTTAGGGACAGCACCCGAGCAGTACTTC.